This TCR beta chain was profiled in a study of T cells in localized non-small cell lung cancer (dated by TCRdb to 2020 to 2022). Concerning the study at large: The study analyzed T cell repertoires of under 250 early-stage NSCLC patients, comparing tumors and uninvolved tumor-adjacent lungs. The cohort was made up of 236 treatment-naive NSCLC patients whose localized lung tumors had been resected. A mean age of 66.3 years was recorded for the NSCLC patients, of whom more than 120 were male and 107 were female.

The germline V gene provides CDR1 SGHRS and CDR2 YFSETQ. The junction shows trimming of 5 bases on V and 3 bases on J, and the gene matches do not reach 8 bases of it. The CDR3 measures 15 amino acids from cysteine to phenylalanine. The read is trimmed to its CDR3 DNA, 45 bases read in frame from base 1. TCR beta CDR3 regions were sequenced from DNA using the immunoSEQ Assay. On the authors' methods: To compute T cell density, TCR beta template counts were normalized to usable DNA, which was estimated by amplifying housekeeping genes. Richness was estimated with the preseqR package, extrapolating to 400,000 templates for PBMC samples and 120,000 templates for tissue samples. Clonality was taken to be one minus Pielou's evenness. To identify tissue-enriched TCRs, differential abundance testing was run on productive amino-acid clonotypes with a minimum total count of 5 and an alpha of 0.1. The Jaccard Index and the Morisita Overlap Index were used to measure how much the repertoires overlapped between compartments. GLIPH grouped TCR beta CDR3s together with public tetramer-defined viral CDR3s, and a viral motif had to include at least three viral sequences and show V-gene enrichment. TCRdb mirrors the immuneACCESS table, restricted to in-frame sequences. Some clones are absent from its copies; in checked studies, under half trace to an unresolved V gene, and the reason for the others is unknown. The DNA was the basis for D and trimming; V, J and clone size are from that table. The sample records 25,000 or so clones, approximately 88% of which are singletons. Around 6% of the sample goes to the ten largest clones.

What the work shows at the level of the full study, not this receptor alone: Because multi-region sequencing of the tumors was not done, intratumor heterogeneity could not be ruled out. Higher blood T cell density associated with longer overall survival, while higher adjacent-lung clonality associated with shorter survival. Because of the exploratory design, TCR variables were selected using unadjusted p-values without false-discovery rate correction. Uninvolved tumor-adjacent lung showed the highest T cell clonality, higher than tumor, which suggests more focused antigenic responses in the adjacent lung. Of the top 100 tumor clones, a median of roughly 56 were detected in paired uninvolved adjacent lung; roughly 26 were also among that lung's top 100.

About this clone: The clone's antigen remains unknown. Per-nucleotide qualities are absent, and no much larger clonotype sits a single base away.

At diagnosis, tumor, uninvolved tumor-adjacent lung and peripheral blood were collected and then preserved as a mix of FFPE and fresh-frozen material. Blood samples were analyzed as peripheral blood mononuclear cells for TCR repertoire profiling. Recombination linked TRBV5-1 to TRBJ1-3; TRBD1 agrees with 7 junctional bases. This specimen consisted of PBMCs, obtained before any cancer treatment. This receptor was identified in a man aged 35 to 69 with stage II lung adenocarcinoma. DNA sequence: TGCGCCAGCAGACCGCAGACAGGGCTTGGAAACACCATATATTTT. The encoded protein is CASRPQTGLGNTIYF.